The entry below describes one T cell receptor beta chain. Its cognate antigen is unknown. Mismatch with germline at one junction end may stem from a read error. TCRdb called the 5' RACE reads again in MiXCR, with one record for every CDR3 protein. Of about 54,000 distinct CDR3 sequences detected, approximately 17% appear once; the ten largest clones hold approximately 2.5%. Study results and limitations: Tumor memory CD4+ T cell TCR gene usage was found to cluster with blood and lymph node memory CD4+ cells and with lymph node naive CD4+ cells.

This CDR3 has 14 residues. Germline loops: CDR1 MDHEN, CDR2 SYDVKM. Sequences were obtained from naive CD4+ T cells sorted from blood. The subset: naive CD4+ T cells, CD4+CD45RA+CD25-. The gene calls are TRBV28 and TRBJ2-7, with 8 bases identical to TRBD1. The TCR was taken from a female donor with breast cancer. CDR3 nucleotides: TGTGCCAGCAGCTACAGGGGGAGCTCCTACGGGCAGTACTTC. It yields the protein CASSYRGSSYGQYF.